The present T cell receptor (beta chain) was sequenced within a study of blood T cell repertoires in COVID-19. Study details: Either two negative PCRs, clearance, or symptom resolution qualified Cohort 3 donors as recovered.

Residents of 20 to 25 US areas, aged roughly 18 to 89 years, made up the participants. The study assigned cohorts using participant-reported clinical history. The J segment lost 0 bases and the V segment lost 3 bases, leaving 9 bases of the junction unmatched. The CDR3 is made up of 18 amino acids. Germline V gives CDR1 MNHEY, CDR2 SMNVEV (reference sequence). The authors' processing: It was from reference gene primer amplification that nucleated cell counts were estimated. TCRdb's copy holds only in-frame clones and misses some; the assay was immunoSEQ multiplex PCR. For V, J and clone size, that table is used; D and trimming come from the DNA. Found here are hundreds of thousands of clones, more than 70% of them singletons; the top ten hold 1.5% to 2%.

The chain carries TRBV27 and TRBJ2-3, with TRBD2 matching 10 bases. This receptor was identified in a man aged 40-49 years in a cohort exposed to, infected with or recovered from COVID-19 (not recorded which). Sample: PBMCs or T cells enriched from blood (not recorded which). The CDR3 region is CASSFSLAGNPSTDTQYF. The CDR3 bases are TGTGCCAGCAGTTTCTCACTAGCGGGAAACCCTAGCACAGATACGCAGTATTTT.